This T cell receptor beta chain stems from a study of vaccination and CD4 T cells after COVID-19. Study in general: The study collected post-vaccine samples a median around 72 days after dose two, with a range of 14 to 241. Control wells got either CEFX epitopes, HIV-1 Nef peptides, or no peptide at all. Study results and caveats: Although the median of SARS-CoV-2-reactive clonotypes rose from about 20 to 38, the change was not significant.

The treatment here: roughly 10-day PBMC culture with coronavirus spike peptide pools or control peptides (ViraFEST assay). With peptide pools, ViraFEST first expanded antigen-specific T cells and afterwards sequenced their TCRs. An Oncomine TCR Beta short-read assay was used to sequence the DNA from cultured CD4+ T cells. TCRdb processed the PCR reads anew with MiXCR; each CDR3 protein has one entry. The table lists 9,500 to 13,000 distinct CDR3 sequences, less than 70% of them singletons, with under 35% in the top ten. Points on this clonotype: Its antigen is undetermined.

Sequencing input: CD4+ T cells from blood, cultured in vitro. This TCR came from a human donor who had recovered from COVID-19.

CDR3 sequence (DNA): TGTGCCAGCAGTTACTCGCGGCTAGCGGGGATAAATGAGCAGTTCTTC. This gives the protein CASSYSRLAGINEQFF. The chain links TRBV6-5 to TRBJ2-1; TRBD2 aligns across 9 bases. Germline loops: CDR1 MNHEY, CDR2 SVGAGI. The V gene end was trimmed by 0 bases and the J gene end by 7 bases; junction bases not matched to a gene: 7. The CDR3 has 16 amino acids.